This entry is about one T cell receptor (beta chain). This sample was taken from a study of Ad26.COV2.S vaccination and SARS-CoV-2 variants. Assay used: immunoSEQ multiplex PCR; TCRdb lists only in-frame clones, some missing. The table records about 280,000 clones, around 87% of them present only once. The treatment was: around 19 received Ad26.COV2.S at low or high dose, single or two shots; roughly five received placebo; per-sample allocation not given. Samples came from day 63 after the first vaccine or placebo injection. Sequenced material: peripheral blood, taken in a trial of Ad26.COV2.S vaccine versus placebo. The clonotype was recovered from a person between 18 and 59 years old who received the Ad26.COV2.S COVID-19 vaccine or a placebo.

CDR3 bases: TGTGCCAGCAGTTGGAATCAAGGCAAGGCCTACAATGAGCAGTTCTTC. Its protein is CASSWNQGKAYNEQFF. The V and J genes are TRBV27 and TRBJ2-1; the D is unclear. V lost 4 bases and J lost 2, with 15 bases in between. The length of the CDR3 is 16 residues. Per the germline V gene, CDR1 is MNHEY and CDR2 is SMNVEV (reference sequence).